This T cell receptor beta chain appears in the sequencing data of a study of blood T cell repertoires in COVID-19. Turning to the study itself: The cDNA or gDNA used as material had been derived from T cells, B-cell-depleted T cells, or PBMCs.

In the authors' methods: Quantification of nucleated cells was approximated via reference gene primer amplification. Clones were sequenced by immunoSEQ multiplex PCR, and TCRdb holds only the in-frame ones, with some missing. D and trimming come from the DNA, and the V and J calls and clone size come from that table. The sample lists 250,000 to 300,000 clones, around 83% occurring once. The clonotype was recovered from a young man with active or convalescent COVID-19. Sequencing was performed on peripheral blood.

The CDR3 region is CASSHRRGWVGKDTQYF. The CDR3 DNA reads TGTGCCAGCAGCCACCGAAGGGGATGGGTCGGTAAAGATACGCAGTATTTT. This chain joins TRBV3-1 (or the pseudogene TRBV3-2) and TRBJ2-3, with a tentative D call TRBD1 (5 bases). This CDR3 has 17 residues. Trimming took 3 bases from V and 5 from J, leaving 21 bases between them. Germline V gene sequence: CDR1 LGHDT, CDR2 YNNKEL (reference sequence).